Here is one T cell receptor (beta chain) with its context. Its antigen is as yet unknown. The data derive from a study of CD4 T cell repertoires in COVID-19. Study-wide findings and caveats: Between roughly 7 and 25% of SARS-CoV-2 clonotypes also appeared in SARS-CoV and/or HKU1 spike cultures. Suggested intraclonal diversification: top SARS-CoV-2-reactive clonotypes appeared in two or three memory subsets.

These patients had recovered from COVID-19 ranging mild to severe. CDR1 and CDR2 (germline): MNHEY, SVGAGI. CDR3 length: 15 residues. Trimming took off 6 bases at V and 4 bases at J, with 16 bases between the two ends. The protocol was immunoSEQ multiplex PCR, while the TCRdb copy is restricted to in-frame clones and leaves out a portion. The data show approximately 75,000 clones, under 90% seen once. This clonotype was sampled from a human donor who had COVID-19. Material: CD4+ T cells from peripheral blood, obtained after recovery from COVID-19. The J gene is TRBJ2-1, the V gene TRBV6-5, with a weak D call TRBD2 (6 bases). In DNA, the CDR3 is TGTGCCAGCAGCGCCAATTCGCTAGCGTACAATGAGCAGTTCTTC. Translated, it gives CASSANSLAYNEQFF.